The sequence of this TCR beta chain was determined in a study of OX40 agonist ivuxolimab in advanced cancers. Turning to the study itself: A history of anti-PD-1, anti-PD-L1 or anti-CTLA-4 therapy was acceptable, and roughly 40% had some.

This CDR3 is 12 amino acids long. With 11 bases removed from V and 7 bases from J, the gap between germline ends came to 17 bases. The V gene's germline CDR1 is MNHEY and CDR2 SVGAGI. Some clones are missing from TCRdb's copy, which holds only in-frame ones; the method was immunoSEQ multiplex PCR. The sample yields about 82,000 clones, approximately 87% seen once. This chain joins TRBV6-5 and TRBJ2-5; TRBD2 might be the D (6 bases). This sequence originates from an adult with an advanced solid tumor such as melanoma, head and neck, liver or kidney cancer. The input for sequencing was CD4+ or CD8+ T cells sorted from blood, taken in a trial of the OX40 agonist ivuxolimab. The CDR3 region is CASRTTEGTQYF. CDR3 in DNA: TGTGCCTCCCGGACCACGGAGGGGACCCAGTACTTC.